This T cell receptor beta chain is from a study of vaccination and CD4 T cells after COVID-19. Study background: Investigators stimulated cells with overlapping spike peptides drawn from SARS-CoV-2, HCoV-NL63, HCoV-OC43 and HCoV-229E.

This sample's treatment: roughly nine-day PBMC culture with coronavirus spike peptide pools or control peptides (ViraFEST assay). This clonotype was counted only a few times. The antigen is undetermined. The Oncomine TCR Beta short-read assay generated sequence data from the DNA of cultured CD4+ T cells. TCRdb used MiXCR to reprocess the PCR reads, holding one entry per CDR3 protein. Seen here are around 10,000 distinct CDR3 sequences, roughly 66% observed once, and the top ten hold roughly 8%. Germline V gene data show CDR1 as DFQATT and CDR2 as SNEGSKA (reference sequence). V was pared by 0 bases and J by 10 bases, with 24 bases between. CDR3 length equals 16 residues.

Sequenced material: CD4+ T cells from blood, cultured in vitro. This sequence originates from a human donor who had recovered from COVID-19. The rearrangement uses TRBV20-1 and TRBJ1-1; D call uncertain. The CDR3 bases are TGCAGTGCTAGAGATCAACGATCTGTTAATTTCGGTGGAGCTTTCTTT. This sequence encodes CSARDQRSVNFGGAFF.